This T cell receptor beta chain was captured in a study of cytotoxic CD8 clonotypes in ibrutinib-treated CLL. Study observations and caveats: The clonality rise at ibrutinib response reflected private clonotype expansion. Increased clonality at ibrutinib response gave way to a return toward baseline at progression. For progressing versus sustained-remission patients, sampling times were not the same.

The protocol was immunoSEQ multiplex PCR, while the TCRdb copy is restricted to in-frame clones and leaves out a portion. Of hundreds of thousands of clones in the sample, just under 80% were seen once. Cryopreserved PBMCs supplied roughly 2.1 micrograms of genomic DNA for TCR beta libraries. Worth noting for this clone: Its antigen remains unknown.

The V and J ends lost 4 bases and 8 bases respectively, with 13 bases between them. Looked up from germline, CDR1 is SGHRS and CDR2 is YFSETQ. This CDR3 spans 13 amino acids. The chain is built from TRBV5-1 and TRBJ2-1, with D unclear. This material consisted of PBMCs, taken before ibrutinib treatment. The receptor's source is a human donor with chronic lymphocytic leukemia. CDR3 sequence reads: CASSPLSSDEQFF. In nucleotides, the CDR3 is TGCGCCAGCAGCCCACTATCCTCCGATGAGCAGTTCTTC. Variable domain in full (rest from reference TRBV5-1 and TRBJ2-1): KAGVTQTPRYLIKTRGQQVTLSCSPISGHRSVSWYQQTPGQGLQFLFEYFSETQRNKGNFPGRFSGRQFSNSRSEMNVSTLELGDSALYLCASSPLSSDEQFFGPGTRLTVL.